This paragraph reports one T cell receptor beta chain. The assay was immunoSEQ multiplex PCR, and TCRdb's table has in-frame clones only and misses some. The repertoire has about 400,000 clones, roughly 86% of them found once; the top ten carry 1.5% to 2%. Germline-derived CDR1 and CDR2 are KGHDR and SFDVKD. This CDR3 comprises 16 residues. With 6 bases clipped from V and 2 bases from J, the junction kept 6 bases outside the gene matches. These data come from a study of blood T cell repertoires in COVID-19. The overall study: From T cells, B-cell-depleted T cells, or PBMCs came the material, which was cDNA or gDNA.

Symptom resolution, clearance, or two negative PCRs marked donors in Cohort 3 as recovered. The sequenced sample consisted of PBMCs or T cells enriched from blood (not recorded which). The V gene is TRBV24-1, the J gene TRBJ2-2; 9 nucleotides line up with TRBD1. The clonotype originates from a woman aged 25-40 years who had recovered from COVID-19. In nucleotides, the CDR3 is TGTGCCACCAGTCTCTGGGGACAGGGTAACACCGGGGAGCTGTTTTTT. The encoded protein is CATSLWGQGNTGELFF.